This T cell receptor beta chain came from a study of blood T cells in healthy people across ages. All donors came from Russia, were Caucasian and healthy, and spanned ages roughly 6 to 95. With 10 bases clipped from V and 4 bases from J, the junction kept 6 bases outside the gene matches. The CDR3 contains 12 residues. Germline CDR1 reads LNHDA; CDR2 reads SQIVND (reference sequence). This clonotype was seen more than once but under ten times. The second PCR ran roughly 6 to 12 cycles with a sample-barcoded 5' primer and J-beta primers. Per sample, CDR3-containing paired-end reads numbered at least 2.5 million. MiXCR was run by TCRdb on the 5' RACE reads, yielding one entry per CDR3 protein. The sample records about 570,000 distinct CDR3 sequences, about a quarter being singletons. The same sample was also used in a study of T cells of mothers and their children. This second study notes: Three healthy Caucasian mothers served as donors, and their six children did as well.

The sample comprised blood. The chain links TRBV19 to TRBJ1-2; 7 nucleotides agree with TRBD1. The clonotype comes from a boy between 2 and 10 years old in good health. The CDR3 nucleotides read TGTGCCACTGAGACAGGGCTCTATGGCTACACCTTC. Protein product: CATETGLYGYTF. Full variable domain (remainder filled in from reference TRBV19 and TRBJ1-2): DGGITQSPKYLFRKEGQNVTLSCEQNLNHDAMYWYRQDPGQGLRLIYYSQIVNDFQKGDIAEGYSVSREKKESFPLTVTSAQKNPTAFYLCATETGLYGYTFGSGTRLTVV.